This TCR beta chain was identified in a study of cytomegalovirus exposure and HLA in healthy donors. Study outcomes and limitations: Later on, a genetic analysis was performed. It linked a missense variant in DCLRE1C with V- and J-gene trimming of TCR beta.

On this clone: What it recognizes is unknown.

This CDR3 is built from 14 residues. Trimming shortened V by 4 bases and J by 4 bases, and 9 bases separated the two germline ends. Germline lookup yields CDR1 SGHRS and CDR2 YFSETQ. The study ran its PCR with 60 Vbeta and 13 Jbeta primers. Using immunoSEQ multiplex PCR, the repertoire was profiled, and TCRdb retains in-frame clones only, with some absent. In the table there are around 200,000 clones, 77% of which are singletons. The chain recombines TRBV5-1 with TRBJ1-6; D perhaps matches TRBD1 (6 bases). The specimen sequenced was PBMCs. The clonotype originates from a woman aged 55-69 years in good health and CMV-seropositive. The CDR3 DNA reads TGCGCCAGCAGCCAAGGACAGTATAATTCACCCCTCCACTTT. It encodes CASSQGQYNSPLHF.